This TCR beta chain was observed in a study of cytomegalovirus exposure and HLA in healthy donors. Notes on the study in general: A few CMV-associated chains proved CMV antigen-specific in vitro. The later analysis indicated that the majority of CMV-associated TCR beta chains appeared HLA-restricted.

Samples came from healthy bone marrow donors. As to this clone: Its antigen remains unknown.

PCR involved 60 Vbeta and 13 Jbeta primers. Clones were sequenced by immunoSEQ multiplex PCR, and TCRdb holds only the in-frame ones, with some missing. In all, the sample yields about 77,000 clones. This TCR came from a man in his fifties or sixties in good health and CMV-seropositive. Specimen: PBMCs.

CDR3 nucleotide sequence: TGTGCCAGCAGCTCGACAGTCTATAATTCACCCCTCCACTTT. Translating gives CASSSTVYNSPLHF. The J gene is TRBJ1-6, the V gene TRBV5-6; maybe TRBD1 (5 bases). Trimming pared 3 bases from V and 3 bases from J, leaving 7 bases between. Germline values: CDR1 SGHDT, CDR2 YYEEEE. CDR3 length: 14 residues.